A single sample is the source of the 22 T cell receptor beta chains below, sequenced in a study of regulatory T cells in long-lasting Graves disease. Time point specified: newly diagnosed GD, antithyroid drugs for less than 3 months. The TCR library was prepared using RNA isolated from PBMCs. For TCR beta, libraries came from iRepertoire HTBI primers and Arm-PCR of CDR3 regions. TCRdb passed the multiplex PCR reads through MiXCR, listing each CDR3 protein once. This repertoire shows fewer than 650,000 distinct CDR3 sequences, around 17% found once; its top ten account for about 18%. The same sample was also used in a study of T cells in Graves' hyperthyroidism and ophthalmopathy.

The material sequenced was peripheral blood mononuclear cells (PBMCs), taken at new diagnosis, from a patient treated with antithyroid drugs. The source is a woman younger than 45 with Graves disease.

This clonotype has a count of ten or more. The chain recombines TRBV12-3 or TRBV12-4 with TRBJ2-7; no clear D. The CDR3 is made up of 12 amino acids. Between the trimmed V and J ends, which lost 8 bases and 5 bases, there was a span of 13 bases. CDR3: CASLSKGNEQYF. CDR3 nucleotide sequence: TGTGCCAGCCTTTCCAAGGGCAACGAGCAGTACTTC.

This clonotype occurred a few times. This rearrangement joins TRBV5-1 to TRBJ2-6; D is unresolved. CDR1 and CDR2 from the germline V gene are SGHRS and YFSETQ. This CDR3 comprises 21 residues. Trimming shortened V by 4 bases and J by 0 bases, and 26 bases separated the two germline ends. In DNA form, the CDR3 reads TGCGCCAGCAGCCGTTTGGGTCCCAAGACACGAACGACCTCTGGGGCCAACGTCCTGACTTTC. It yields the protein CASSRLGPKTRTTSGANVLTF.

Only a few counts were recorded for this clonotype. The V call is TRBV10-1, the J call TRBJ2-3; 7 nucleotides align to TRBD2. This CDR3 is built from 15 residues. CDR1 WNHNN and CDR2 SYGVQD come from the germline V gene (reference sequence). The junction had 3 bases not matched to a gene; V was cut back by 0 bases and J by 3 bases. The CDR3, as DNA: TGCGCCAGCAGTGAGTCGAATAGCGGGACAGATACGCAGTATTTT. It specifies CASSESNSGTDTQYF.

The sample holds many counts of this clonotype. The rearrangement links TRBV7-9 to TRBJ1-1; TRBD1 matches 8 bases. V was pared by 5 bases and J by 1 base, with 6 bases of the junction left unmatched. The germline gives CDR1 SEHNR, CDR2 FQNEAQ (reference sequence). The CDR3 covers 15 residues. CDR3: CASSGSGTGNTEAFF. In DNA, the CDR3 is TGTGCCAGCAGCGGATCCGGGACAGGGAACACTGAAGCTTTCTTT.

This clonotype was seen many times. The rearrangement uses TRBV5-1 and TRBJ2-7; possibly TRBD1 for D (5 bases). CDR1 is SGHRS, CDR2 YFSETQ, per germline. Trimming took off 0 bases at V and 7 bases at J, with 20 bases between the two ends. This CDR3 spans 16 amino acids. CDR3 region: CASSLESQGMEREQYF. The CDR3 bases are TGCGCCAGCAGCTTGGAAAGCCAGGGAATGGAACGGGAGCAGTACTTC.

V gene TRBV9 combines with J gene TRBJ2-7; D perhaps matches TRBD2 (5 bases). Germline V gene lookup returns CDR1 SGDLS and CDR2 YYNGEE. The CDR3 runs to 13 residues. CDR3 loop: CANAPAGTYEQYF. The CDR3 DNA sequence: TGTGCTAACGCCCCTGCGGGTACCTACGAGCAGTACTTC.

This clonotype was recorded at least ten times. The chain links TRBV2 to TRBJ1-5, with D possibly matching TRBD1 (5 bases). CDR1 SNHLY and CDR2 FYNNEI come from the germline V gene. V was trimmed by 6 bases and J by 0 bases, leaving 18 bases between them. The CDR3 runs to 17 residues. In DNA, the CDR3 is TGTGCCAGCAGCGATCCGACAGAACCCTATAGCAATCAGCCCCAGCATTTT. Translation gives CASSDPTEPYSNQPQHF.

This clonotype was recorded at least ten times. The chain couples TRBV28 to TRBJ1-5; D ambiguous. Looked up from germline, CDR1 is MDHEN and CDR2 is SYDVKM. The CDR3 has 11 amino acids. V lost 3 bases, J lost 10 bases, and 7 bases lay in between. In DNA form, the CDR3 reads TGTGCCAGCAGTTTGAGAGGCCCCCAGCATTTT. It encodes CASSLRGPQHF.

In this sample, this clonotype turned up many times. The V and J genes are TRBV20-1 and TRBJ1-6; D is possibly TRBD1 (5 bases). Germline lookup yields CDR1 DFQATT and CDR2 SNEGSKA (reference sequence). The ends were cut back, 7 bases at V and 7 bases at J, with 14 bases in the middle. There are 13 residues in the CDR3. CDR3: CSVGGDPNSPLHF. CDR3 nucleotide sequence: TGCAGTGTCGGAGGGGACCCCAATTCACCCCTCCACTTT.

In this sample, this clonotype turned up many times. The DNA for the CDR3 is TGTGCCTGGAGTGATGTACGAGCTTTCTTT. Encoded protein: CAWSDVRAFF. The genes are TRBV30 and TRBJ1-1; D not resolved. This CDR3 comprises 10 residues. Trimming took 1 base from V and 10 from J, leaving 7 bases between them. Germline-derived CDR1 and CDR2 are GTSNPN and SVGIG (reference sequence).

In the case of this clonotype: Given a much more abundant clone one base away, this may be a read error. J is TRBJ2-1 and V is TRBV30, with D perhaps being TRBD1 or TRBD2 (6 bases each). CDR1 is GTSNPN, CDR2 SVGIG, per germline (reference sequence). There are 12 residues in the CDR3. CDR3 amino acids: CAWTGALNEQLF. CDR3 coding DNA: TGTGCCTGGACGGGGGCCCTCAATGAGCAGCTCTTC. Supplemented by reference TRBV30 and TRBJ2-1, the full variable domain reads SQTIHQWPATLVQPVGSPLSLECTVEGTSNPNLYWYRQAAGRGLQLLFYSVGIGQISSEVPQNLSASRPQDRQFILSSKKLLLSDSGFYLCAWTGALNEQLFGPGTRLTVL.

This clonotype has at least ten counts. The chain joins TRBV2 to TRBJ1-2, with TRBD1 matching 8 bases. This CDR3 region has 12 residues. Germline V gene data show CDR1 as SNHLY and CDR2 as FYNNEI. V shed 5 bases, J shed 6 bases, and the junction held 2 bases outside the gene matches. For the CDR3, the DNA is TGTGCCAGCAGTCGACAGGGGAATGGCTACACCTTC. It codes for CASSRQGNGYTF.

The chain has TRBV30 and TRBJ1-3, with D uncertain. CDR1 is GTSNPN, CDR2 SVGIG, per germline (reference sequence). CDR3 length equals 16 residues. The ends were cut back, 3 bases at V and 0 bases at J, with 15 bases in the middle. In nucleotides, the CDR3 is TGTGCCTGGAGGGCCCGGGGTCAGAGCTCTGGAAACACCATATATTTT. Amino acid sequence: CAWRARGQSSGNTIYF.

In this sample, this clonotype turned up a few times. V is TRBV5-1 and J is TRBJ2-3, with TRBD2 as a possible D gene (6 bases). The germline CDR1 and CDR2 sequences are SGHRS and YFSETQ. This CDR3 region has 15 residues. Trimming stripped 3 bases from V and 8 bases from J, with 19 bases between. The CDR3 protein is CASSSSTGEVGTQYF. CDR3 coding DNA: TGCGCCAGCAGCTCCTCTACGGGGGAAGTCGGTACGCAGTATTTT.

There are many counts of this clonotype. Here the CDR3 reads CASSLTGPNQPQHF. Here the CDR3 DNA reads TGTGCCAGCAGCTTGACCGGGCCCAATCAGCCCCAGCATTTT. The rearrangement joins TRBV11-2 to TRBJ1-5; D unresolved. With 3 bases removed from V and 3 bases from J, the gap between germline ends came to 9 bases. Looked up from germline, CDR1 is SGHAT and CDR2 is FQNNGV. The CDR3 has 14 amino acids.

There are many counts of this clonotype. The chain couples TRBV27 to TRBJ2-1; 8 nucleotides line up with TRBD1. The V and J ends lost 0 bases and 2 bases, in that order; junction bases with no gene match: 3. The CDR3 sequence is 16 residues long. From germline, CDR1 is MNHEY and CDR2 SMNVEV (reference sequence). CDR3 region: CASSLSQGVTYNEQFF. Here the CDR3 DNA reads TGTGCCAGCAGTTTATCACAGGGGGTCACCTACAATGAGCAGTTCTTC.

This clonotype was counted ten times or more. The J gene is TRBJ1-6, the V gene TRBV2; 8 bases line up with TRBD1. CDR3 length: 13 residues. Germline V gives CDR1 SNHLY, CDR2 FYNNEI. Trimming at V came to 10 bases and at J to 6 bases, leaving 5 bases not matched to a gene. In DNA, the CDR3 is TGTGCCACCATGGACAGGGCTAATTCACCCCTCCACTTT. It specifies CATMDRANSPLHF. Combining the CDR3 with reference TRBV2 and TRBJ1-6 gives the whole variable domain EPEVTQTPSHQVTQMGQEVILRCVPISNHLYFYWYRQILGQKVEFLVSFYNNEISEKSEIFDDQFSVERPDGSNFTLKIRSTKLEDSAMYFCATMDRANSPLHFGNGTRLTVT.

There are many counts of this clonotype. The chain combines TRBV5-1 with TRBJ1-4, with D possibly matching TRBD1 (6 bases). Trimming shortened V by 0 bases and J by 8 bases, and 14 bases separated the two germline ends. Germline CDR1 reads SGHRS; CDR2 reads YFSETQ. The CDR3 runs to 15 residues. DNA of the CDR3: TGCGCCAGCAGCTTGGTGGGGGCAGTGGAAGAAAAACTGTTTTTT. Its translation: CASSLVGAVEEKLFF.

The sample holds many counts of this clonotype. The DNA of the CDR3 is TGTGCCAGCACCTTGGACAGTCCCTGGGCCCAGTACTTC. As protein: CASTLDSPWAQYF. The genes are TRBV28 and TRBJ2-5, with a tentative D call TRBD1 (6 bases). Trimming took 7 bases from V and 9 from J, leaving 18 bases between them. Germline-derived CDR1 and CDR2 are MDHEN and SYDVKM. The CDR3 runs to 13 residues.

This clonotype was seen only a few times. This chain uses TRBV5-1 with TRBJ2-7; D unresolved. Between the trimmed V and J ends, which lost 4 bases and 4 bases, there was a span of 21 bases. The CDR3 covers 16 residues. Germline values: CDR1 SGHRS, CDR2 YFSETQ. In DNA form, the CDR3 reads TGCGCCAGCAGCCGTACTAACGGAGATCTGATTTACGAGCAGTACTTC. Encoded protein: CASSRTNGDLIYEQYF.

The table lists this clonotype with a few counts. The chain recombines TRBV5-4 with TRBJ2-1; D unresolved. Germline CDR1 is SGHNT and CDR2 is YYREEE (reference sequence). This CDR3 contains 13 residues. Trimming shortened V by 5 bases and J by 3 bases, and 9 bases separated the two germline ends. In DNA, the CDR3 is TGTGCCAGCAGTCCCGACTTCTACAATGAGCAGTTCTTC. It yields the protein CASSPDFYNEQFF.

The V call is TRBV3-1, the J call TRBJ2-1, with 9 bases that match TRBD2. The germline gives CDR1 LGHDT, CDR2 YNNKEL (reference sequence). Losses at the gene ends were 7 bases for V and 9 bases for J; bases not matched to a gene: 10. The CDR3 is 14 residues long. In DNA, the CDR3 is TGTGCCAGCACCGCGGGGCGGGAGGGGGGTGAGCAGTTCTTC. It encodes CASTAGREGGEQFF.